The subject of this entry is one TCR beta chain. This entry is derived from a study of T cell responses to AZD1222 COVID-19 vaccine. Trimming took off 1 base at V and 9 bases at J, with 13 bases between the two ends. There are 13 residues in the CDR3. Per the germline V gene, CDR1 is KGHSH and CDR2 is LQKENI. TCRdb's table, derived via immunoSEQ multiplex PCR, lists solely in-frame clones and lacks some. The sample lists some 140,000 clones, more than 85% occurring once. The sample in question was peripheral blood, obtained on day 0 of AZD1222 vaccination. V and J are TRBV18 and TRBJ2-7; TRBD1 might be the D (5 bases). This sequence was found in an adult in good health. The CDR3 spells CASSPLDQGGQYF. DNA of the CDR3: TGTGCCAGCTCACCACTGGATCAGGGTGGGCAGTACTTC.